This T cell receptor (beta chain) was profiled in a study of T cells in Graves' hyperthyroidism and ophthalmopathy. This clonotype was observed many times. The antigen is not known. TCR beta CDR3 regions were amplified from RNA transcripts. First-round RT-PCR of the TCR CDR3 relied on the HTBI primer set. TCRdb reanalysed the multiplex PCR reads using MiXCR and keeps one entry per CDR3 protein. The table records about half a million distinct CDR3 sequences, less than 20% of them present only once. Study-wide results and caveats: Separation of ophthalmopathy from stable hyperthyroidism was achieved by a 13 V-J model.

The clonotype comes from a man in his forties or fifties with Graves' ophthalmopathy. The sample consisted of blood.

CDR3 residues: CASSEQGPNEKLFF. Written as DNA, the CDR3 is TGTGCCAGCAGTGAACAGGGCCCTAATGAAAAACTGTTTTTT. This rearrangement joins TRBV12-3 or TRBV12-4 to TRBJ1-4, with D possibly being TRBD1 (6 bases). The CDR3 consists of 14 residues. Between the trimmed V and J ends, which lost 5 bases and 3 bases, there was a span of 10 bases.